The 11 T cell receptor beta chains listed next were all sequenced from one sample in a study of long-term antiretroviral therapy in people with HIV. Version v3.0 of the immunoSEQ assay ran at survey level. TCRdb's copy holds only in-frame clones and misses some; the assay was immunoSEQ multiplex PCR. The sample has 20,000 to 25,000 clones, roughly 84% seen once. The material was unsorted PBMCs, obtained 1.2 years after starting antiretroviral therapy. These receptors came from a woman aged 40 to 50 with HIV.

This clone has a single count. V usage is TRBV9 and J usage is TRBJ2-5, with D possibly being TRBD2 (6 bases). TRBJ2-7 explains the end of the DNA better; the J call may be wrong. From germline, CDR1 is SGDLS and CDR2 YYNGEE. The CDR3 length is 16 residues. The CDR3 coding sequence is TGTGCCAGCAGCTCTCAGGCAGCCGGGAGCTCCTACGAGCAGTACTTC. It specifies CASSSQAAGSSYEQYF.

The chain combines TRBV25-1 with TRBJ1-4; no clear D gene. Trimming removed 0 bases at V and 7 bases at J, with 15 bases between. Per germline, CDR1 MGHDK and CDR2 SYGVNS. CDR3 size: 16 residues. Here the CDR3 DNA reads TGTGCCAGCAGTGAATATCCCCAACAGTTTGGTGAAAAACTGTTTTTT. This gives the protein CASSEYPQQFGEKLFF.

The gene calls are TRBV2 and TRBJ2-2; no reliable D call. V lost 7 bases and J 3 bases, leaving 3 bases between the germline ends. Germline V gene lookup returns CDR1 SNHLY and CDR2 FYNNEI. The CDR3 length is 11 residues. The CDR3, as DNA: TGTGCCAGCACCTACACCGGGGAGCTGTTTTTT. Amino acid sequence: CASTYTGELFF.

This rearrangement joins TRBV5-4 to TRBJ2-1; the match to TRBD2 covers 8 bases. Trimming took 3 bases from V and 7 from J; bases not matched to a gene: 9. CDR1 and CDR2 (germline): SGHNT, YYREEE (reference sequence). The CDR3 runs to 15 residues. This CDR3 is CASSSPGLVRNEQFF. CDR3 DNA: TGTGCCAGCAGCTCTCCGGGACTAGTGAGGAATGAGCAGTTCTTC.

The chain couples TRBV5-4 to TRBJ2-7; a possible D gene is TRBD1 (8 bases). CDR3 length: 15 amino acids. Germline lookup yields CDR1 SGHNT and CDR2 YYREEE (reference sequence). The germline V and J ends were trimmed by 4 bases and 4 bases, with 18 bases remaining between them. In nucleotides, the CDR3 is TGTGCCAGCAGCCCCGGGGGGACAGGCGTTTACGAGCAGTACTTC. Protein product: CASSPGGTGVYEQYF.

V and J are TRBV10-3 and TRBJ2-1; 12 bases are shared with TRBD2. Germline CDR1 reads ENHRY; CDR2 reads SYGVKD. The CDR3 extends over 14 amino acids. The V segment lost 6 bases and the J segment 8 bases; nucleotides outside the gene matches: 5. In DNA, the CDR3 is TGTGCCATCAGCACGACTAGCGGGAGTTATGAGCAGTTCTTC. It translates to CAISTTSGSYEQFF.

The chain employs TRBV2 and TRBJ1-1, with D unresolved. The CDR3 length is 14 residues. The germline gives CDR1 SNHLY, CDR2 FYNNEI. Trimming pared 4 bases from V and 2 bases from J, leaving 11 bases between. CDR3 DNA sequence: TGTGCCAGCAGTGTGACGGTTTTCAACACTGAAGCTTTCTTT. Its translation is CASSVTVFNTEAFF.

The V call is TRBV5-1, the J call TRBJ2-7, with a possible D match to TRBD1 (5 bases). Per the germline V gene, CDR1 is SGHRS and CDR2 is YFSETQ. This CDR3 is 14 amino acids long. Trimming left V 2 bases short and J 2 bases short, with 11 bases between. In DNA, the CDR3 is TGCGCCAGCAGCTTAGTGGGGCACCCCTACGAGCAGTACTTC. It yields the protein CASSLVGHPYEQYF.

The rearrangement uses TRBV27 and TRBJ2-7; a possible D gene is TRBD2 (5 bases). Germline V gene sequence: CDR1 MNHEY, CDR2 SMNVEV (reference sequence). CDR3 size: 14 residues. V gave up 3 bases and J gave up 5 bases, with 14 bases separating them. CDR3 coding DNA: TGTGCCAGCAGTTTGAAGACTATTTATGACGAGCAGTACTTC. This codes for CASSLKTIYDEQYF.

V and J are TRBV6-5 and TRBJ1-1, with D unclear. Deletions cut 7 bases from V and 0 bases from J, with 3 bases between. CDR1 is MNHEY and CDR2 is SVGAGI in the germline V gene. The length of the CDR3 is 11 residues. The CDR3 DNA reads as TGTGCCAGCAAGGTGAACACTGAAGCTTTCTTT. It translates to CASKVNTEAFF.

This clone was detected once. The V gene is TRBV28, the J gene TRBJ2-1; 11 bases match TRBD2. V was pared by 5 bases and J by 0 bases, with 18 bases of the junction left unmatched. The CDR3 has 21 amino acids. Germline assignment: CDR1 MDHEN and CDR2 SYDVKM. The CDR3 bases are TGTGCCAGCAGTCTAGTTCTACCAGGGACTAGCGGTTATATCTCCTACAATGAGCAGTTCTTC. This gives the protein CASSLVLPGTSGYISYNEQFF.